This TCR beta chain was found in a study of blood T cell repertoires in COVID-19. Study-wide background: Samples came from the United States, Italy and Spain, spanning acute and convalescent COVID-19. Sources were T cells, B-cell-depleted T cells, or PBMCs; the material itself was cDNA or gDNA.

Authors' methods: By means of reference gene primer amplification, nucleated cell counts were estimated. The repertoire was sequenced with immunoSEQ multiplex PCR; TCRdb's copy has only in-frame clones and lacks some. The D gene and trimming were derived from the DNA, and the V and J assignments and clone size from that table. The sample yields tens of thousands of clones, roughly nine tenths seen once. Sequencing input: peripheral blood. This clonotype originated in a man between 60 and 75 years old with acute or convalescent COVID-19.

The CDR3 region is CASSERPTGRATETQYF. CDR3 DNA: TGTGCCAGCAGTGAACGACCGACCGGCAGGGCTACTGAGACCCAGTACTTC. The chain combines TRBV2 with TRBJ2-5, with TRBD1 as a possible D gene (5 bases). CDR1 and CDR2 from the germline V gene are SNHLY and FYNNEI. The germline V and J ends were trimmed by 2 bases and 5 bases, with 21 bases remaining between them. The CDR3 sequence is 17 residues long.